This entry lists 14 T cell receptor beta chains sequenced from one sample in a study of identical twins. TCRdb used MiXCR to reprocess the 5' RACE reads, holding one entry per CDR3 protein. In the table there are 450,000 to 650,000 distinct CDR3 sequences, 9.5% to 10% of which are singletons. The same data also went into a second study, on yellow fever vaccine responses in identical twins.

Input material: PBMCs. The receptors were sampled from a woman under 30 in good health.

The chain recombines TRBV6-2 or TRBV6-3 with TRBJ2-1; 7 bases are shared with TRBD1. Germline V gene sequence: CDR1 MNHEY, CDR2 SVGEGT. The junction had 11 bases not matched to a gene; V was cut back by 6 bases and J by 6 bases. The CDR3 consists of 15 residues. The chain's CDR3 is CASRTGVVMANEQFF. CDR3 DNA: TGTGCCAGCAGAACAGGGGTGGTTATGGCCAATGAGCAGTTCTTC.

This clonotype turned up a few times. V is TRBV2 and J is TRBJ2-7; D is possibly TRBD1 (5 bases). V was clipped by 1 base and J by 3 bases, with 28 bases between them. Looked up from germline, CDR1 is SNHLY and CDR2 is FYNNEI. CDR3 length: 20 amino acids. Written as DNA, the CDR3 is TGTGCCAGCAGTGAAGGGGGAAACAGGTTCCGTTTAACCACCGACTACGAGCAGTACTTC. Protein: CASSEGGNRFRLTTDYEQYF.

This clonotype was observed many times. The chain is built from TRBV6-1 and TRBJ1-6; 9 nucleotides match TRBD1. Germline-derived CDR1 and CDR2 are MNHNS and SASEGT. This CDR3 spans 14 amino acids. The J segment lost 6 bases and the V segment lost 6 bases, leaving 3 bases of the junction unmatched. This chain's CDR3 is CASSRDRANSPLHF. CDR3 sequence (DNA): TGTGCCAGCAGCCGGGACAGGGCTAATTCACCCCTCCACTTT.

This clonotype was observed a few times. The chain carries TRBV7-3 and TRBJ2-7; 10 nucleotides agree with TRBD1. CDR3 size: 16 residues. The germline CDR1 and CDR2 sequences are SGHTA and FQGTGA. Germline trimming cut 5 bases from V and 7 bases from J; bases unmatched to any gene: 14. The chain's CDR3 is CASSATPGQGSREQYF. The CDR3 nucleotides read TGTGCCAGCAGCGCAACCCCGGGACAGGGGTCTCGAGAGCAGTACTTC.

In this sample, this clonotype turned up a few times. This rearrangement joins TRBV12-3 or TRBV12-4 to TRBJ1-1; D call uncertain. V lost 5 bases, J lost 1 base, and 11 bases lay in between. The CDR3 loop spans 14 amino acids. CDR3 DNA sequence: TGTGCCAGCAGTCCCCCCCCGGGGAACACTGAAGCTTTCTTT. This sequence encodes CASSPPPGNTEAFF.

This clonotype has at least ten counts. The CDR3 region is CASSQDPAGGLNTGELFF. CDR3 DNA: TGTGCCAGCAGCCAAGATCCGGCGGGGGGATTAAACACCGGGGAGCTGTTTTTT. The chain employs TRBV4-2 and TRBJ2-2, with 8 bases matching TRBD2. Germline loops: CDR1 LGHNA, CDR2 YNFKEQ. The CDR3 length is 18 residues. J lost 2 bases, V lost 0 bases, and 8 bases had no gene match.

The gene calls are TRBV13 and TRBJ2-3; D may match TRBD1 or TRBD2 (5 bases each). CDR3 length: 13 amino acids. The germline CDR1 and CDR2 sequences are PRHDT and FYEKMQ (reference sequence). With 5 bases removed from V and 6 bases from J, the gap between germline ends came to 12 bases. The CDR3: CASSSEGMDTQYF. The CDR3 region has the DNA TGTGCCAGCAGCAGCGAGGGGATGGATACGCAGTATTTT.

There are a few counts of this clonotype. This CDR3 reads CASSLAGDRFTGELFF. The CDR3 DNA reads as TGTGCCAGCAGCTTGGCTGGGGACAGATTCACCGGGGAGCTGTTTTTT. This chain joins TRBV5-4 and TRBJ2-2, with 7 bases fitting TRBD1. In germline, CDR1 is SGHNT, CDR2 YYREEE (reference sequence). CDR3 length: 16 residues. The J segment lost 4 bases and the V segment lost 0 bases, leaving 6 bases of the junction unmatched.

This clonotype has more than one count but fewer than ten. The CDR3: CASSDKTGGHEQFF. The CDR3 nucleotides are TGTGCCAGCAGTGACAAGACAGGGGGCCATGAGCAGTTCTTC. J is TRBJ2-1 and V is TRBV6-4; 10 positions agree with TRBD1. V gave up 2 bases and J gave up 8 bases; unmatched junction bases: 3. The CDR3 contains 14 residues. Germline lookup yields CDR1 MRHNA and CDR2 SNTAGT.

This clonotype has a count of ten or more. The chain combines TRBV12-3 or TRBV12-4 with TRBJ2-5; tentatively, D is TRBD2 (6 bases). Trimming took off 7 bases at V and 3 bases at J, with 12 bases between the two ends. The CDR3 spans 13 residues. The DNA of the CDR3 is TGTGCCAGCATGGGGACTCCAAAAGAGACCCAGTACTTC. Amino acid sequence: CASMGTPKETQYF.

Many counts were recorded for this clonotype. The rearrangement joins TRBV12-3 or TRBV12-4 to TRBJ1-5; TRBD1 is a possible D gene (5 bases). V was clipped by 1 base and J by 2 bases, with 15 bases between them. CDR3 length: 17 residues. In nucleotides, the CDR3 is TGTGCCAGCAGTTTAGTGGGGCAGGGAAGGGGCAATCAGCCCCAGCATTTT. It is translated as CASSLVGQGRGNQPQHF.

Ten or more counts support this clonotype. V gene TRBV9 combines with J gene TRBJ1-6; weak D call: TRBD1 (5 bases). There are 16 residues in the CDR3. Trimming took off 1 base at V and 9 bases at J, with 17 bases between the two ends. Germline CDR1 SGDLS, CDR2 YYNGEE. CDR3 residues: CASSVRGDAQGSPLHF. The CDR3 nucleotides read TGTGCCAGCAGCGTACGAGGGGACGCCCAAGGTTCACCCCTCCACTTT.

This clonotype was found a few times. The chain joins TRBV12-3 or TRBV12-4 to TRBJ2-7, with D possibly TRBD1 on 6 matching bases. V was trimmed by 4 bases and J by 9 bases, leaving 16 bases between them. The CDR3 runs 13 residues. The CDR3 nucleotides are TGTGCCAGCAGTTCGACAGGTGGGTTAGTGCAGTACTTC. It is translated as CASSSTGGLVQYF.

Ten or more counts support this clonotype. The V call is TRBV29-1, the J call TRBJ2-7, with 7 bases matching TRBD1. Germline CDR1 is SQVTM and CDR2 is ANQGSEA. The CDR3 has 13 amino acids. J gave up 2 bases and V 5 bases, and 6 bases lay outside the gene matches. CDR3 nucleotide sequence: TGCAGCGTTCCGGGACAGTTAGCCTACGAGCAGTACTTC. Translating gives CSVPGQLAYEQYF.